The 24 T cell receptor beta chains below come from one sample, sequenced in a study of metastatic and nonmetastatic thyroid tumors (TCRdb year 2020). To prepare the library, PCR was applied. Instrument on record: Illumina HiSeq 4000. The public reads were run again by TCRdb, first through fastp at Q25 and then through MiXCR, and only productive beta chains were kept. The sample records 53,000 or so clones, about 20% of which are singletons. Of the sample, 4% to 5% falls within the top ten clones. No treatment had been received by any patient before thyroid surgery. Material: blood. The receptors derive from a female donor with papillary thyroid cancer or a benign thyroid nodule (not recorded which). Some clones in this sample may be carry-over from other donors' samples.

The rearrangement links TRBV7-8 to TRBJ1-6; 8 bases match TRBD1. V dropped 5 bases and J dropped 10; count of bases not matched to a gene: 10. CDR3 length equals 15 residues. Germline V lookup: CDR1 SGHVS, CDR2 FQNEAQ. The CDR3 is CASSPRTGSNSPLHF. CDR3 nucleotide sequence: TGTGCCAGCAGCCCCCGGACAGGGTCTAACTCACCCCTCCACTTT. The variable domain in full, completed from reference TRBV7-8 and TRBJ1-6, reads GAGVSQSPRYKVAKRGQDVALRCDPISGHVSLFWYQQALGQGPEFLTYFQNEAQLDKSGLPSDRFFAERPEGSVSTLKIQRTQQEDSAVYLCASSPRTGSNSPLHFGNGTRLTVT.

This clone was seen repeatedly, ten times or more. V gene TRBV5-8 combines with J gene TRBJ2-7; 9 positions agree with TRBD2. This CDR3 is built from 14 residues. From germline, CDR1 is SGHTS and CDR2 YDEGEE. V shed 3 bases and J 7 bases; nucleotides not matched to a gene: 8. This CDR3 is CASSSGLALEEQYF. CDR3 sequence (DNA): TGTGCCAGCAGCTCGGGACTAGCACTCGAAGAGCAGTACTTC.

This clone was seen a few times. This may arise from a read error, as a much more abundant clone is one base away. This chain links TRBV27 with TRBJ2-1; 9 bases match TRBD2. The CDR3 has 16 residues. Trimming at V came to 4 bases and at J to 3 bases, leaving 7 bases not matched to a gene. Germline-derived CDR1 and CDR2 are MNHEY and SMNVEV (reference sequence). The DNA for the CDR3 is TGTGCCAGCAGTTCTCTAGCGGGACAGTACTACAATGAGCAGTTCTTC. The encoded protein is CASSSLAGQYYNEQFF.

The table lists this clone with many counts. The V gene is TRBV7-9, the J gene TRBJ2-4; D is perhaps TRBD2 (5 bases). The length of the CDR3 is 14 residues. CDR1 is SEHNR, CDR2 FQNEAQ, per germline (reference sequence). V lost 4 bases and J 0 bases, leaving 7 bases between the germline ends. CDR3 in amino acids: CASSSGLAKNIQYF. CDR3 bases: TGTGCCAGCAGCTCGGGGTTAGCCAAAAACATTCAGTACTTC.

To note about this clone: The conserved phenylalanine or tryptophan normally closing the CDR3 is absent here, so this likely arose from a read error. This sequence joins TRBV9 and TRBJ2-3, with TRBD2 as a possible D gene (5 bases). The CDR3 has 15 amino acids. Germline V gives CDR1 SGDLS, CDR2 YYNGEE. In nucleotides, the CDR3 is TGTGCGAGCAGCTCCTCCGGGAAAGGGTTTCCTACGCAGTATATT. Encoded protein: CASSSSGKGFPTQYI.

This clone was recorded many times. The chain combines TRBV20-1 with TRBJ2-3; D perhaps matches TRBD2 (5 bases). Germline CDR1 reads DFQATT; CDR2 reads SNEGSKA (reference sequence). Trimming removed 7 bases from V and 2 bases from J, with 13 bases in between. CDR3 length equals 13 residues. In nucleotides, the CDR3 is TGCAGTGTTAAGAGGGAGATCACAGATACGCAGTATTTT. Protein: CSVKREITDTQYF.

In this sample, this clone turned up many times. This chain uses TRBV18 with TRBJ2-7; 8 positions match TRBD1. This CDR3 is built from 15 residues. Germline V lookup: CDR1 KGHSH, CDR2 LQKENI. V lost 3 bases, J lost 4 bases, and 8 bases stayed unmatched. Here the CDR3 reads CASSPRTGSSYEQYF. CDR3 sequence (DNA): TGTGCCAGCTCACCGCGGACAGGGTCGAGTTACGAGCAGTACTTC.

The chain joins TRBV19 to TRBJ2-1; D not certain. CDR3 length equals 14 residues. Trimming left V 10 bases short and J 10 bases short, with 23 bases between. Germline values: CDR1 LNHDA, CDR2 SQIVND (reference sequence). CDR3 in DNA: TGTGCCACTCACGGTGAGTTGGTGTACGGAGAGCAGTTCTTC. It codes for CATHGELVYGEQFF.

The chain couples TRBV20-1 to TRBJ2-7; D gene uncertain. This CDR3 contains 12 residues. Germline V gives CDR1 DFQATT, CDR2 SNEGSKA (reference sequence). V was pared by 4 bases and J by 0 bases, with 7 bases between. The CDR3 region is CSANSDSYEQYF. The DNA for the CDR3 is TGCAGTGCTAACAGTGACTCCTACGAGCAGTACTTC.

On this clone: At one end the junction does not follow the germline gene, possibly because of a read error. The CDR3 reads CASSLVQGLNTEAFF. CDR3 nucleotide sequence: TGCGCCAGCAGTTTGGTACAGGGGCTGAACACTGAAGCTTTCTTT. The V and J genes are TRBV5-1 and TRBJ1-1; 7 positions agree with TRBD1. The germline V gene encodes CDR1 SGHRS and CDR2 YFSETQ. CDR3 length equals 15 residues.

This clone came up many times. V and J are TRBV24-1 and TRBJ2-3; D is perhaps TRBD2 (6 bases). V gave up 4 bases and J gave up 0 bases, with 22 bases separating them. Germline CDR1 KGHDR, CDR2 SFDVKD. The CDR3 runs 19 residues. CDR3 loop: CATSDLMGPSAGSTDTQYF. The CDR3 nucleotides are TGTGCCACCAGTGACCTAATGGGGCCTAGCGCGGGAAGCACAGATACGCAGTATTTT.

Worth noting for this clone: This may arise from a read error, as a much more abundant clone is one base away. The conserved phenylalanine or tryptophan normally closing the CDR3 is absent here, so this likely arose from a read error. The limits of the CDR3 on the DNA are not certain, so only TCRdb's listed CDR3 is given. CDR3 residues: CASSSNDRFQGL. This rearrangement joins TRBV28 to TRBJ1-1; TRBD1 reflects the table's D call only, with no check against the DNA. Germline CDR1 MDHEN, CDR2 SYDVKM. With termini counted, the CDR3 has 12 amino acids.

The V call is TRBV24-1, the J call TRBJ2-1, with D perhaps TRBD2 (5 bases). Trimming removed 3 bases at V and 3 bases at J, with 8 bases between. This CDR3 is 14 amino acids long. CDR1 and CDR2 from the germline V gene are KGHDR and SFDVKD. CDR3 protein: CATSDGRGYNEQFF. DNA of the CDR3: TGTGCCACCAGTGATGGCCGGGGCTACAATGAGCAGTTCTTC.

The sample holds a few counts of this clone. Compared with germline, one end of the junction differs, possibly owing to a read error. The sample contains more than one DNA sequence encoding this CDR3. The chain employs TRBV6-1 and TRBJ1-2; 8 positions agree with TRBD1. Germline V gene lookup returns CDR1 MNHNS and CDR2 SASEGT. The CDR3 is 13 residues long. This CDR3 is CASSEGTGQRDTF. The CDR3 DNA is TGTGCGAGCAGTGAGGGGACAGGTCAAAGGGACACCTTC.

There are many counts of this clone. The J gene is TRBJ2-7, the V gene TRBV6-1; the match to TRBD2 covers 11 bases. This CDR3 spans 16 amino acids. The germline V gene has CDR1 MNHNS and CDR2 SASEGT. V trimming: 5 bases; J trimming: 7 bases; junction bases outside the gene matches: 13. CDR3 sequence reads: CASSSGTSGASGEQYF. CDR3 DNA: TGTGCCAGCAGTTCCGGGACTAGCGGCGCGTCGGGAGAGCAGTACTTC.

This clone has at least ten counts. CDR3 region: CATSDLWGTGELFF. The DNA of the CDR3 is TGTGCCACCAGTGATTTGTGGGGCACCGGGGAGCTGTTTTTT. V gene TRBV24-1 combines with J gene TRBJ2-2, with D hard to call. Germline V gene lookup returns CDR1 KGHDR and CDR2 SFDVKD. V lost 0 bases and J lost 4, with 5 bases in between. The CDR3 runs 14 residues.

This clone was observed many times. CDR3: CASYDRSETQYF. CDR3 sequence (DNA): TGTGCCAGCTACGACCGAAGTGAGACCCAGTACTTC. The gene calls are TRBV27 and TRBJ2-5; unclear D gene. Deletions cut 8 bases from V and 5 bases from J, with 12 bases between. Germline V gene sequence: CDR1 MNHEY, CDR2 SMNVEV (reference sequence). This CDR3 is 12 amino acids long.

This clone was detected ten times or more. This chain joins TRBV5-1 and TRBJ2-2, with 9 bases matching TRBD1. Germline V lookup: CDR1 SGHRS, CDR2 YFSETQ. The CDR3 spans 16 residues. The V and J ends lost 0 bases and 6 bases, in that order; junction bases with no gene match: 6. CDR3 nucleotide sequence: TGCGCCAGCAGCTTGGGCGCACAGGGGGCGGCCGGGGAGCTGTTTTTT. It encodes CASSLGAQGAAGELFF.

This clone was observed at least ten times. The genes are TRBV5-1 and TRBJ2-2, with 7 nucleotides matching TRBD2. Germline V gives CDR1 SGHRS, CDR2 YFSETQ. Germline trimming cut 4 bases from V and 8 bases from J; bases unmatched to any gene: 14. The CDR3 consists of 16 residues. The CDR3 protein is CASSDRQGRGVGELFF. In DNA form, the CDR3 reads TGCGCCAGCAGCGACCGACAAGGGAGGGGTGTTGGGGAGCTGTTTTTT.

With regard to this clone: The missing conserved phenylalanine or tryptophan at the end of this CDR3 makes a read error likely. It is unclear where the CDR3 begins or ends on the DNA, so no DNA is shown, and the CDR3 is as TCRdb lists it. The V and J genes are TRBV7-3 and TRBJ1-3. Germline V CDR1 and CDR2: SGHTA, FQGTGA. The CDR3 is made up of 8 amino acids, end residues included. The CDR3: CASSPGLA.

The chain recombines TRBV30 with TRBJ2-7; a possible D gene is TRBD2 (5 bases). V gave up 3 bases and J gave up 5 bases, with 11 bases separating them. Germline-derived CDR1 and CDR2 are GTSNPN and SVGIG (reference sequence). This CDR3 has 12 amino acids. This chain's CDR3 is CAWSPRGDEQYF. In nucleotides, the CDR3 is TGTGCCTGGAGCCCACGGGGTGACGAGCAGTACTTC. Looking up the rest from reference TRBV30 and TRBJ2-7 gives the full variable domain: SQTIHQWPATLVQPVGSPLSLECTVEGTSNPNLYWYRQAAGRGLQLLFYSVGIGQISSEVPQNLSASRPQDRQFILSSKKLLLSDSGFYLCAWSPRGDEQYFGPGTRLTVT.

This clone came up once. This chain joins TRBV30 and TRBJ2-7; D is unresolved. The CDR3 length is 12 residues. V lost 2 bases and J lost 7, with 12 bases in between. Germline-derived CDR1 and CDR2 are GTSNPN and SVGIG (reference sequence). The DNA for the CDR3 is TGTGCCTGGAGTCCGGGCCCTAGGGAGCAGTACTTC. The encoded protein is CAWSPGPREQYF.

The chain couples TRBV5-1 to TRBJ2-7; maybe TRBD2 (6 bases). The CDR3 is made up of 15 amino acids. Germline V lookup: CDR1 SGHRS, CDR2 YFSETQ. V shed 1 base and J shed 6 bases, with 17 bases lying between them. The chain's CDR3 is CASSLLQWEEGEQYF. The CDR3 DNA sequence: TGCGCCAGCAGCTTGTTACAGTGGGAGGAAGGCGAGCAGTACTTC.

This clone occurred many times. The chain uses TRBV18 and TRBJ2-7, with a tentative D call TRBD1 (5 bases). Germline CDR1 is KGHSH and CDR2 is LQKENI. With 3 bases removed from V and 3 bases from J, the gap between germline ends came to 12 bases. The CDR3 contains 14 residues. The DNA for the CDR3 is TGTGCCAGCTCACCCAGGGCCCCAATCTACGAGCAGTACTTC. Its protein is CASSPRAPIYEQYF.